Sequencing of this T cell receptor beta chain was carried out in a study of cytomegalovirus exposure and HLA in healthy donors. Study details: The roughly 670 first-cohort repertoires shared a platform with the 120 or so validation repertoires, as reported in a later analysis.

The CDR3 loop spans 15 amino acids. Unmatched junction bases numbered 9, after V lost 3 bases and J lost 6 bases. Germline V gives CDR1 SGHTA, CDR2 FQGNSA. A remark on this clone: Its antigen is unknown.

Overall study findings and caveats: CMV antigen specificity of a few CMV-associated chains was confirmed in vitro.

Here immunoSEQ multiplex PCR was the method, and the copy in TCRdb shows in-frame clones only, minus some. This sample has 200,000 to 250,000 clones, with about 91% found just once. This sequence joins TRBV7-2 and TRBJ2-3, with 7 nucleotides matching TRBD2. Sequencing input: PBMCs. This TCR derives from a woman between 18 and 29 years old in good health and CMV-seronegative. In DNA, the CDR3 is TGTGCCAGCAGCTTTACTAGCGCCTTCTCGGATACGCAGTATTTT. Translating gives CASSFTSAFSDTQYF.